Presented here are 19 T cell receptor beta chains from one specimen sequenced in a study of T cell clones after liver transplantation. Using immunoSEQ multiplex PCR, the repertoire was profiled, and TCRdb retains in-frame clones only, with some absent. The sample includes approximately 55,000 clones, approximately 71% of them seen just once. Specimen: CD4+ T cells from blood, collected around 52 months after liver transplant. The receptors originated from a human patient who received a liver transplant. Some T cells may have come from the graft donor.

This clone has only a few counts. The V gene is TRBV28, the J gene TRBJ1-1; D might be TRBD1 (6 bases). The germline V gene encodes CDR1 MDHEN and CDR2 SYDVKM. V dropped 8 bases and J dropped 3 bases, with 13 bases sitting between them. This CDR3 has 13 amino acids. As DNA, the CDR3 is TGTGCCAGCTGGCCGGGGGGCGACACTGAAGCTTTCTTT. Protein product: CASWPGGDTEAFF.

This clone was recorded a few times. This chain uses TRBV5-8 with TRBJ2-3; 11 nucleotides match TRBD2. Germline V gives CDR1 SGHTS, CDR2 YDEGEE. The CDR3 runs 17 residues. With 4 bases clipped from V and 2 bases from J, the junction kept 9 bases outside the gene matches. CDR3 in amino acids: CASSLPLAGDNTDTQYF. CDR3 bases: TGTGCCAGCAGCCTCCCACTAGCGGGGGACAACACAGATACGCAGTATTTT.

The chain uses TRBV6-5 and TRBJ1-6; 9 bases line up with TRBD1. V lost 5 bases, J lost 6 bases, and 2 bases stayed unmatched. From germline, CDR1 is MNHEY and CDR2 SVGAGI. The CDR3 consists of 14 residues. CDR3 in DNA: TGTGCCAGCAGTCGACAGGGGGGTAATTCACCCCTCCACTTT. Encoded protein: CASSRQGGNSPLHF.

The chain carries TRBV5-1 and TRBJ2-2; D possibly corresponds to TRBD1 (5 bases). This CDR3 contains 15 residues. Trimming took 10 bases from V and 2 from J, leaving 18 bases between them. From germline, CDR1 is SGHRS and CDR2 YFSETQ. DNA for the CDR3: TGCGCCGTCCGCAGGGAAGATTTAAACACCGGGGAGCTGTTTTTT. This sequence encodes CAVRREDLNTGELFF. The complete variable domain, with remaining parts taken from reference TRBV5-1 and TRBJ2-2, reads KAGVTQTPRYLIKTRGQQVTLSCSPISGHRSVSWYQQTPGQGLQFLFEYFSETQRNKGNFPGRFSGRQFSNSRSEMNVSTLELGDSALYLCAVRREDLNTGELFFGEGSRLTVL.

The CDR3 sequence: CASSVAMNTEAFF. DNA for the CDR3: TGTGCCAGCAGCGTAGCAATGAACACTGAAGCTTTCTTT. The chain is built from TRBV7-3 and TRBJ1-1; D call uncertain. The V gene lost 5 bases and the J gene lost 0 bases, with 7 bases spanning the gap. CDR3 length: 13 residues. CDR1 is SGHTA and CDR2 is FQGTGA in the germline V gene.

The chain carries TRBV28 and TRBJ1-6; D gene ambiguous. The CDR3 is 12 residues long. CDR1 is MDHEN, CDR2 SYDVKM, per germline. Trimming cost V 9 bases and J 13 bases, with 16 bases left between them. CDR3 region: CASKNPGFPLHF. The CDR3 DNA follows: TGTGCCAGTAAAAACCCCGGGTTCCCCCTCCACTTT.

The chain is built from TRBV11-3 and TRBJ2-2; D is perhaps TRBD1 (6 bases). The CDR3 runs 16 residues. Trimming removed 5 bases at V and 0 bases at J, with 13 bases between. Germline values: CDR1 SGHNT, CDR2 YENEEA. The CDR3 DNA is TGTGCCAGCAGCCTGGCCAGGGGACCGAACACCGGGGAGCTGTTTTTT. Translating it yields CASSLARGPNTGELFF.

Turning to this clone: Different DNA sequences within this sample yield the same CDR3. The V gene is TRBV7-3, the J gene TRBJ2-1; 7 bases align to TRBD1. Germline values: CDR1 SGHTA, CDR2 FQGTGA. The CDR3 consists of 13 residues. V lost 6 bases, J lost 5 bases, and 4 bases stayed unmatched. The CDR3 DNA reads as TGTGCCAGCAGTCCAGGGGGTAACAATGAGCAGTTCTTC. Protein: CASSPGGNNEQFF.

This clone was seen a handful of times. This chain joins TRBV25-1 and TRBJ1-6, with D possibly TRBD1 on 5 matching bases. Trimming removed 3 bases from V and 10 bases from J, with 22 bases in between. The CDR3 extends over 17 amino acids. From germline, CDR1 is MGHDK and CDR2 SYGVNS. The DNA for the CDR3 is TGTGCCAGCAGTGACCGGGTGGGTGGAGGGGCACAGTCACCCCTCCACTTT. It codes for CASSDRVGGGAQSPLHF.

V gene TRBV7-9 combines with J gene TRBJ2-1; 10 bases agree with TRBD1. V lost 1 base and J lost 5; bases outside the gene matches: 14. The germline V gene has CDR1 SEHNR and CDR2 FQNEAQ (reference sequence). The CDR3 loop spans 19 amino acids. The CDR3 spells CASSLVIRQGASRNNEQFF. In nucleotides, the CDR3 is TGTGCCAGCAGCTTAGTAATCAGACAGGGGGCGTCTCGGAACAATGAGCAGTTCTTC.

The DNA of the CDR3 is TGTGCCAGCAGACAGGGGTCAGGTAAAACCTACGAGCAGTACTTC. Its protein product is CASRQGSGKTYEQYF. The chain is built from TRBV2 and TRBJ2-7, with TRBD1 identical over 7 bases. Germline CDR1 is SNHLY and CDR2 is FYNNEI. The CDR3 extends over 15 amino acids. V was pared by 6 bases and J by 2 bases, with 10 bases of the junction left unmatched.

This clone occurred once. J is TRBJ1-5 and V is TRBV2; tentatively, D is TRBD1 (6 bases). From germline, CDR1 is SNHLY and CDR2 FYNNEI. This CDR3 has 16 residues. The V end lost 3 bases, the J end lost 8 bases, and 20 bases lay between the germline ends. The CDR3 nucleotides are TGTGCCAGCAGTGACCGCGGGACATCCCAAATCGAGCCCCAGCATTTT. This codes for CASSDRGTSQIEPQHF.

The chain couples TRBV28 to TRBJ1-6; D ambiguous. Germline V CDR1 and CDR2: MDHEN, SYDVKM. The CDR3 covers 15 residues. Trimming shortened V by 3 bases and J by 0 bases, and 6 bases separated the two germline ends. CDR3 coding DNA: TGTGCCAGCAGTTTCCAGAGCTCCTATAATTCACCCCTCCACTTT. It translates to CASSFQSSYNSPLHF.

The CDR3 loop reads CASSLYTELFF. CDR3 sequence (DNA): TGTGCCAGCAGCCTCTACACGGAGCTGTTTTTT. The rearrangement joins TRBV9 to TRBJ2-2; no clear D. With 4 bases removed from V and 10 bases from J, the gap between germline ends came to 8 bases. From germline, CDR1 is SGDLS and CDR2 YYNGEE. The CDR3 is 11 amino acids. The full variable domain, with the rest looked up from reference TRBV9 and TRBJ2-2, is DSGVTQTPKHLITATGQRVTLRCSPRSGDLSVYWYQQSLDQGLQFLIQYYNGEERAKGNILERFSAQQFPDLHSELNLSSLELGDSALYFCASSLYTELFFGEGSRLTVL.

This clone is medium-sized within its sample. The chain links TRBV6-1 to TRBJ2-7; unclear D gene. V dropped 3 bases and J dropped 6 bases, with 15 bases sitting between them. The CDR3 spans 14 residues. Germline V gives CDR1 MNHNS, CDR2 SASEGT. This CDR3 is CASSDGSLVGEQYF. CDR3 DNA sequence: TGTGCCAGCAGTGATGGTTCCTTGGTCGGCGAGCAGTACTTC.

The chain recombines TRBV21-1 with TRBJ1-4. TRBV21-1 is tagged as a pseudogene. This CDR3 has 17 amino acids. CDR3 sequence reads: CASSKFSGGPSGEKLFF. CDR3 in DNA: TGTGCCAGCAGCAAATTCTCCGGGGGCCCGAGTGGAGAAAAACTGTTTTTT.

The chain joins TRBV2 to TRBJ1-5; no definite D call. The CDR3 is made up of 15 amino acids. Trimming removed 6 bases from V and 0 bases from J, with 12 bases in between. Germline CDR1 is SNHLY and CDR2 is FYNNEI. The CDR3 here is CASRQGPYSNQPQHF. In nucleotides, the CDR3 is TGTGCCAGCAGACAAGGCCCTTATAGCAATCAGCCCCAGCATTTT.

The chain is built from TRBV30 and TRBJ2-6; 9 bases align to TRBD1. After removal of 1 base from V and 1 base from J, the junction contained 8 bases not matched to a gene. CDR3 length: 18 amino acids. Germline CDR1 reads GTSNPN; CDR2 reads SVGIG (reference sequence). This CDR3 is CAWSGTGASPSGANVLTF. In DNA, the CDR3 is TGTGCCTGGAGTGGGACAGGGGCCTCACCTTCTGGGGCCAACGTCCTGACTTTC.

The rearrangement joins TRBV21-1 to TRBJ2-5; TRBD2 is the table's D call and was not checked against the DNA. TRBV21-1 is noted as a pseudogene. This CDR3 spans 13 amino acids. As DNA, the CDR3 is TGTGCCAGCGCGGGGGCGTACCAAGAGACCCAGTACTTC. This codes for CASAGAYQETQYF.